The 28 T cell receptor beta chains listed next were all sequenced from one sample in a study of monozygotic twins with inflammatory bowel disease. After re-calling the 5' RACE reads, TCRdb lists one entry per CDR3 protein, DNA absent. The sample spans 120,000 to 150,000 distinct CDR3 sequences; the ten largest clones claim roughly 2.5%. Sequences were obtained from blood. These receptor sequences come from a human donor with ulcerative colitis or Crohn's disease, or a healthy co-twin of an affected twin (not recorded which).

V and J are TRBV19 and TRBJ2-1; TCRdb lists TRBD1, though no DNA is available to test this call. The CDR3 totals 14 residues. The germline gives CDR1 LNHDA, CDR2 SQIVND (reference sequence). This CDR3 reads CASTPGQGLNEQFF.

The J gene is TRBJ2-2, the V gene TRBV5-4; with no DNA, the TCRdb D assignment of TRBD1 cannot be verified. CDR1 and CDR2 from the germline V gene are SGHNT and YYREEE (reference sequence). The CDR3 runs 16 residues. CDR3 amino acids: CASSLSGNPEAGELFF.

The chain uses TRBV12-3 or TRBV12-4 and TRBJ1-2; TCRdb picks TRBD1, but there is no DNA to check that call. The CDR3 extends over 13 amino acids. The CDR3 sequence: CASIRQGRHGYTF.

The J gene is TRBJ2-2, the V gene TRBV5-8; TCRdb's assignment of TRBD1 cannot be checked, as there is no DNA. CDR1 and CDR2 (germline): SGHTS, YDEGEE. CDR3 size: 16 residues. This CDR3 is CASSSGQRYSTGELFF.

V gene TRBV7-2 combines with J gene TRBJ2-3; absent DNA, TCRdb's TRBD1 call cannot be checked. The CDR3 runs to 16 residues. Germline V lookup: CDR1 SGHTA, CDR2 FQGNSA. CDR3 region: CASSLEGGGYTDTQYF.

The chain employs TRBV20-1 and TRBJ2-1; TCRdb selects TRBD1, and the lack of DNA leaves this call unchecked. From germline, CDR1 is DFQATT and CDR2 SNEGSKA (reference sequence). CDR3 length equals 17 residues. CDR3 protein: CSARDAWGAGAYNEQFF.

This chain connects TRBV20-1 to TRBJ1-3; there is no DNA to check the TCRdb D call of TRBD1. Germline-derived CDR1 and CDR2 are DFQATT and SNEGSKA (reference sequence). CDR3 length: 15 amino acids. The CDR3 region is CSARPGTDSGNTIYF.

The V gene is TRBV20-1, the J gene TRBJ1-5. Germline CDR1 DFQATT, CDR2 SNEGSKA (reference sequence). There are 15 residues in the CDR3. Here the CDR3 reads CSASVWVHSNQPQHF.

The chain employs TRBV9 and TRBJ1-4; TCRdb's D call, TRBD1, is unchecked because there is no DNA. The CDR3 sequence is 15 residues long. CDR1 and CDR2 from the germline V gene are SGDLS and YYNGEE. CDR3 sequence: CASSVGGSKNEKLFF.

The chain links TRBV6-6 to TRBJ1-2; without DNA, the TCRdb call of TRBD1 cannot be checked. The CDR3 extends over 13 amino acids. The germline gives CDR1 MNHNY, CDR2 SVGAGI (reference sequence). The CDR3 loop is CASRRDPVEGYTF.

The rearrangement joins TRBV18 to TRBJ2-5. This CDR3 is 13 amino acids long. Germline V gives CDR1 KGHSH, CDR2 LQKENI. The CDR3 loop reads CASSPGTVETQYF.

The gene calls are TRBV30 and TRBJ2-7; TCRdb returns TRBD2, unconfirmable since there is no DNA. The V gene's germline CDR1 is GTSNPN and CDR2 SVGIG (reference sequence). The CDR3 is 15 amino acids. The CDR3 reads CAWSAIGLGDYEQYF.

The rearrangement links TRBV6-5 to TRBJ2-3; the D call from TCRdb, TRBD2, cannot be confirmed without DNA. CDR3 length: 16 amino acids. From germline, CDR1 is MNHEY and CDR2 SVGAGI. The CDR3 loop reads CASSYQSGGGTDTQYF.

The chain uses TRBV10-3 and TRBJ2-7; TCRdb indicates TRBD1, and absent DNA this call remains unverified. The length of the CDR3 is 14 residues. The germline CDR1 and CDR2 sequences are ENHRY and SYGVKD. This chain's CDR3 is CAIRDGGHRGDQYF.

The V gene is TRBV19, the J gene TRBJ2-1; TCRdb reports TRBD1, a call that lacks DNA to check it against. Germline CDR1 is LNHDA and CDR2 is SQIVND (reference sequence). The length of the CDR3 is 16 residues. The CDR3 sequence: CASIGGAGGPHNEQFF.

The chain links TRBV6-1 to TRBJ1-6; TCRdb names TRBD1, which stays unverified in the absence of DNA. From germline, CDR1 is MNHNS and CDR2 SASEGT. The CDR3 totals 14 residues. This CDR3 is CASTRTGTSLLLHF.

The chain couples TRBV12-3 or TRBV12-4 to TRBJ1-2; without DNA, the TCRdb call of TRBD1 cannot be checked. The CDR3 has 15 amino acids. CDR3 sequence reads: CASSFTGWGFYGYTF.

CDR3 region: CASSWGEPPLHF. J is TRBJ1-6 and V is TRBV5-1. The CDR3 runs to 12 residues. CDR1 is SGHRS, CDR2 YFSETQ, per germline. Variable domain in full (rest from reference TRBV5-1 and TRBJ1-6): KAGVTQTPRYLIKTRGQQVTLSCSPISGHRSVSWYQQTPGQGLQFLFEYFSETQRNKGNFPGRFSGRQFSNSRSEMNVSTLELGDSALYLCASSWGEPPLHFGNGTRLTVT.

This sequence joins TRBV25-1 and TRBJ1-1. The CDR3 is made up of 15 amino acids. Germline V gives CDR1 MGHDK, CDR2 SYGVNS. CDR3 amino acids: CASSEPEAGDTEAFF. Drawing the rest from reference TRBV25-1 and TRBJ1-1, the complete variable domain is EADIYQTPRYLVIGTGKKITLECSQTMGHDKMYWYQQDPGMELHLIHYSYGVNSTEKGDLSSESTVSRIRTEHFPLTLESARPSHTSQYLCASSEPEAGDTEAFFGQGTRLTVV.

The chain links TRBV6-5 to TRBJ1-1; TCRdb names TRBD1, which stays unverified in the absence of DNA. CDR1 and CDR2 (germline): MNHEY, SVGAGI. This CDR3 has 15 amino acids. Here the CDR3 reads CASNYGWTENTEAFF.

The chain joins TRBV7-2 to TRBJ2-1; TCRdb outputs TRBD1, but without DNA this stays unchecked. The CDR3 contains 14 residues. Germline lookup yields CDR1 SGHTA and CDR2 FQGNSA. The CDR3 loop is CASGDRSRLDEQFF.

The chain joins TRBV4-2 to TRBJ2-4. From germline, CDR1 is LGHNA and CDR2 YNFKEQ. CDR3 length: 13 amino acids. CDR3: CASSQDAGNIQYF.

The CDR3 reads CASKWQGEKTQYF. V and J are TRBV12-3 or TRBV12-4 and TRBJ2-5; TCRdb's D call of TRBD1 is untestable without DNA. CDR3 length: 13 amino acids.

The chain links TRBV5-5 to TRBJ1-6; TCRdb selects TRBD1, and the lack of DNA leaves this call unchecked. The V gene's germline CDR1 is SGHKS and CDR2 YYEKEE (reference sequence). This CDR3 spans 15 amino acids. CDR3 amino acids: CASSLGWDRDSPLHF.

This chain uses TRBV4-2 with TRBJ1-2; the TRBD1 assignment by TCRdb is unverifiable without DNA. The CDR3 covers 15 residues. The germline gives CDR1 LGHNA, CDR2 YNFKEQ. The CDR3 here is CASSQEGSGRYGYTF.

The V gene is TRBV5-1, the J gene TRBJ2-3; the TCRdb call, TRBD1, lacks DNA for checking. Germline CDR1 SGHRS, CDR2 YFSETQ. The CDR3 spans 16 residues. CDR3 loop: CASSATGTGITDTQYF.

The CDR3 here is CASSTGRDTEAFF. The chain links TRBV18 to TRBJ1-1. CDR3 size: 13 residues. Germline V gene sequence: CDR1 KGHSH, CDR2 LQKENI.

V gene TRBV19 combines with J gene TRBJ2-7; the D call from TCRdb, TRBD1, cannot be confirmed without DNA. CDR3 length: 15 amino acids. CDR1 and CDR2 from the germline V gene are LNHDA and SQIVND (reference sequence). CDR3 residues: CASSIRTANTYEQYF.